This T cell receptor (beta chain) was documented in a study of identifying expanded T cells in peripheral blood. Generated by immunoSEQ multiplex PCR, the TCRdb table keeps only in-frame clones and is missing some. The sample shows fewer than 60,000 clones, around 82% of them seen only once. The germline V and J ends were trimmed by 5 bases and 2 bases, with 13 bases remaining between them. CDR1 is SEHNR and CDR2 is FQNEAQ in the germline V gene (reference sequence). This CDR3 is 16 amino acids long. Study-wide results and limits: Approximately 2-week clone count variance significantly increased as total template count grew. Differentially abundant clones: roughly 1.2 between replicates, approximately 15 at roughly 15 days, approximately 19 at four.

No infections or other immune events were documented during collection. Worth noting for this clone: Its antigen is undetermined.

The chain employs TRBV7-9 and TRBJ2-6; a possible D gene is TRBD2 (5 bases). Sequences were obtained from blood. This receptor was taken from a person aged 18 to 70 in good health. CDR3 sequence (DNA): TGTGCCAGCAGCCCTTTCCACGGGGCTGGGGCCAACGTCCTGACTTTC. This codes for CASSPFHGAGANVLTF. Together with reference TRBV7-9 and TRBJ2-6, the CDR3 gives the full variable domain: DTGVSQNPRHKITKRGQNVTFRCDPISEHNRLYWYRQTLGQGPEFLTYFQNEAQLEKSRLLSDRFSAERPKGSFSTLEIQRTEQGDSAMYLCASSPFHGAGANVLTFGAGSRLTVL.